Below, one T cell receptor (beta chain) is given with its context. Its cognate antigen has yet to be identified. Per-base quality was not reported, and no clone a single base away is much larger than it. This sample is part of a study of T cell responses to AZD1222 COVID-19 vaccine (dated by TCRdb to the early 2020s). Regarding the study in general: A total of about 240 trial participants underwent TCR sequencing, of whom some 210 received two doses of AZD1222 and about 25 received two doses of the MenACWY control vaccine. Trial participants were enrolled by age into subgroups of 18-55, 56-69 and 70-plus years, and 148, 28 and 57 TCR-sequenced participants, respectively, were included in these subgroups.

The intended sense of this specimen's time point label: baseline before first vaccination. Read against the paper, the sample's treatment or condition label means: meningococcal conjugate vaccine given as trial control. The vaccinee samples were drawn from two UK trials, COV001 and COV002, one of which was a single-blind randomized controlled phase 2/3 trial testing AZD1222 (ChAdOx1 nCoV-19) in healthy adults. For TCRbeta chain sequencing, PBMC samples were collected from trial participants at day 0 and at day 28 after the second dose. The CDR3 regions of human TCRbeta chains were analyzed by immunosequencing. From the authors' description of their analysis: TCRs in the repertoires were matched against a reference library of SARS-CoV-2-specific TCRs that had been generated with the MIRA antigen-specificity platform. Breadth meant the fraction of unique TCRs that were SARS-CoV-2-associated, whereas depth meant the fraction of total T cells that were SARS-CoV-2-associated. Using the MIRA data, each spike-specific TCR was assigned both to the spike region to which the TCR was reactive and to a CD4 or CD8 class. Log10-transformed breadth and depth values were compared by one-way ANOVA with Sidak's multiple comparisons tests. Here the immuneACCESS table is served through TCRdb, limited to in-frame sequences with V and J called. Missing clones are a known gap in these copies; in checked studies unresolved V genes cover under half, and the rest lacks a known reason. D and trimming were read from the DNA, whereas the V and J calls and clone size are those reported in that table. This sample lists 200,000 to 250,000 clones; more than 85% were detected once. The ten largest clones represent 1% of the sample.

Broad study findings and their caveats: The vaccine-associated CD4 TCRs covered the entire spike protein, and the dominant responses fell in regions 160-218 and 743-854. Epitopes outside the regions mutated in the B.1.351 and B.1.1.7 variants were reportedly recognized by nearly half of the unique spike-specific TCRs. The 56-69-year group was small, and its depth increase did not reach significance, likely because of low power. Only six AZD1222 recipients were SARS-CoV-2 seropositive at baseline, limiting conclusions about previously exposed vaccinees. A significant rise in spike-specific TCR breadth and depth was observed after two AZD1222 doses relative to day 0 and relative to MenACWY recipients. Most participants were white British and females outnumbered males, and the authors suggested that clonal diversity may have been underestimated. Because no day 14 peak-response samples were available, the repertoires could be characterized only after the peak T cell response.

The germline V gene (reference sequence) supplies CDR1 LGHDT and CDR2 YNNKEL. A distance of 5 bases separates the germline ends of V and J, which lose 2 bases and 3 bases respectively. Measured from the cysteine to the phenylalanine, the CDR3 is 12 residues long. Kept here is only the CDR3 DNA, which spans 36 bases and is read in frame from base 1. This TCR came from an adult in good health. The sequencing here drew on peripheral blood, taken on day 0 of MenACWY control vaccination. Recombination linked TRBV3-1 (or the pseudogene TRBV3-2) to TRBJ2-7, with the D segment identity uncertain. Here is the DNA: TGTGCCAGCAGCCAATTACTCTACGAGCAGTACTTC. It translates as CASSQLLYEQYF.